One sample yielded the 15 T cell receptor beta chains listed below, sequenced in a study of human T cells and chemical hapten exposure. TCRdb used MiXCR to reprocess the RACE reads, holding one entry per CDR3 protein. The repertoire has 150,000 to 200,000 distinct CDR3 sequences, more than 14% of them found once; the top ten carry about 1.7%. Time point given: patch test 1, 2 weeks after DPC sensitization. Treatment of the sample: therapeutic diphenylcyclopropenone sensitization with weekly scalp DPC. The sequences come from whole blood, collected in connection with sensitization to the hapten diphenylcyclopropenone (DPC). Receptors were obtained from a woman aged 30 to 39 with alopecia areata. Some clones in this sample may be carry-over from other donors' samples.

Only a few counts were recorded for this clonotype. This rearrangement joins TRBV6-2 or TRBV6-3 to TRBJ1-5; no clear D. The CDR3 consists of 12 residues. V was pared by 1 base and J by 4 bases, with 2 bases between. Germline-derived CDR1 and CDR2 are MNHEY and SVGEGT. CDR3 sequence (DNA): TGTGCCAGCAGTTACTTGAATCAGCCCCAGCATTTT. Residues: CASSYLNQPQHF.

This clonotype has more than one count but fewer than ten. The CDR3 sequence is CASSYGTGRSNEQFF. CDR3 in DNA: TGTGCCAGCAGCTACGGGACAGGCAGGAGCAATGAGCAGTTCTTC. The rearrangement links TRBV7-7 to TRBJ2-1, with 8 bases identical to TRBD1. There are 15 residues in the CDR3. Germline trimming cut 4 bases from V and 6 bases from J; bases unmatched to any gene: 8. The germline CDR1 and CDR2 sequences are SSHAT and FNYEAQ (reference sequence).

This clonotype was observed at least ten times. The chain uses TRBV3-1 and TRBJ1-1, with 7 bases aligning to TRBD1. Germline loops: CDR1 LGHDT, CDR2 YNNKEL (reference sequence). Losses at the gene ends were 4 bases for V and 2 bases for J; bases not matched to a gene: 4. This CDR3 comprises 14 residues. CDR3 bases: TGTGCCAGCAGCCGGGAAGGGGGCAACACTGAAGCTTTCTTT. Translated, it gives CASSREGGNTEAFF.

This sequence joins TRBV28 and TRBJ1-3; TRBD1 is a possible D gene (6 bases). The germline V gene encodes CDR1 MDHEN and CDR2 SYDVKM. The ends were cut back, 6 bases at V and 0 bases at J, with 12 bases in the middle. The CDR3 covers 15 residues. The CDR3 DNA reads TGTGCCAGCAGGCGTACAGGGACCTCTGGAAACACCATATATTTT. The encoded protein is CASRRTGTSGNTIYF.

This clonotype has only a few counts. This rearrangement joins TRBV7-2 to TRBJ1-6; D remains unclear. Germline lookup yields CDR1 SGHTA and CDR2 FQGNSA. Deletions cut 5 bases from V and 6 bases from J, with 17 bases between. The CDR3 loop spans 16 amino acids. CDR3 amino acids: CASSQDWEWGNSPLHF. The CDR3 DNA is TGTGCCAGCAGCCAGGATTGGGAGTGGGGTAATTCACCCCTCCACTTT.

This clonotype was observed at least ten times. The chain links TRBV28 to TRBJ1-1; 7 bases map to TRBD1. Unmatched junction bases numbered 11, after V lost 3 bases and J lost 7 bases. CDR1 and CDR2 (germline): MDHEN, SYDVKM. This CDR3 is built from 15 residues. CDR3: CASSFSTGRRVEAFF. The DNA of the CDR3 is TGTGCCAGCAGTTTCTCGACAGGGCGTCGTGTTGAAGCTTTCTTT.

The table lists this clonotype with a few counts. The chain joins TRBV29-1 to TRBJ2-3, with TRBD2 as a possible D gene (5 bases). Looked up from germline, CDR1 is SQVTM and CDR2 is ANQGSEA. Deletions cut 2 bases from V and 0 bases from J, with 12 bases between. The CDR3 has 15 amino acids. The CDR3 DNA reads TGCAGCGTTGAAATTGGCAGGACTAGCACAGATACGCAGTATTTT. Translating it yields CSVEIGRTSTDTQYF.

The chain combines TRBV2 with TRBJ2-2, with D possibly matching TRBD2 (6 bases). CDR3 length: 14 amino acids. Deletions cut 3 bases from V and 6 bases from J, with 11 bases between. The V gene's germline CDR1 is SNHLY and CDR2 FYNNEI. CDR3 nucleotides: TGTGCCAGCAGTGATGGAGGGTCGCCCGGGGAGCTGTTTTTT. Amino acid sequence: CASSDGGSPGELFF. The full variable domain, its missing parts supplied by reference TRBV2 and TRBJ2-2, is EPEVTQTPSHQVTQMGQEVILRCVPISNHLYFYWYRQILGQKVEFLVSFYNNEISEKSEIFDDQFSVERPDGSNFTLKIRSTKLEDSAMYFCASSDGGSPGELFFGEGSRLTVL.

This clonotype was found a few times. This chain links TRBV6-2 or TRBV6-3 with TRBJ1-1, with TRBD1 matching over 7 bases. Unmatched junction bases numbered 6, after V lost 7 bases and J lost 7 bases. The CDR3 is 12 residues long. Germline V gene lookup returns CDR1 MNHEY and CDR2 SVGEGT. CDR3 in amino acids: CASTNRGVEAFF. The CDR3, as DNA: TGTGCCAGCACGAACAGGGGAGTTGAAGCTTTCTTT.

This chain links TRBV30 with TRBJ2-2, with D possibly being TRBD2 (5 bases). Germline V gene lookup returns CDR1 GTSNPN and CDR2 SVGIG (reference sequence). The CDR3 is 14 amino acids. Trimming stripped 8 bases from V and 0 bases from J, with 13 bases between. The CDR3 protein is CANGAGANTGELFF. The CDR3 nucleotides read TGTGCCAATGGTGCGGGCGCGAACACCGGGGAGCTGTTTTTT.

This clonotype was observed at least ten times. The rearrangement links TRBV20-1 to TRBJ2-1, with TRBD1 matching 7 bases. V shed 0 bases, J shed 0 bases, and the junction held 14 bases outside the gene matches. CDR1 and CDR2 (germline): DFQATT, SNEGSKA (reference sequence). The CDR3 covers 19 residues. The CDR3 sequence is CSARDETGRASYSYNEQFF. CDR3 sequence (DNA): TGCAGTGCTAGAGATGAGACAGGGCGGGCTTCCTACTCCTACAATGAGCAGTTCTTC.

This clonotype has more than one count but fewer than ten. This chain connects TRBV20-1 to TRBJ2-1, with TRBD2 matching 10 bases. The CDR3 loop spans 16 amino acids. Germline V gives CDR1 DFQATT, CDR2 SNEGSKA (reference sequence). The junction had 11 bases not matched to a gene; V was cut back by 2 bases and J by 7 bases. The CDR3 region is CSARSPQRGGLNEQFF. In DNA form, the CDR3 reads TGCAGTGCTAGATCCCCCCAGCGGGGGGGCTTGAATGAGCAGTTCTTC.

In DNA, the CDR3 is TGTGCCAGCTCACCACGAGAGGGTTCCCAGCCCCAGCATTTT. Translated, it gives CASSPREGSQPQHF. The chain couples TRBV18 to TRBJ1-5; no reliable D call. Trimming left V 1 base short and J 7 bases short, with 11 bases between. The CDR3 sequence is 14 residues long. CDR1 and CDR2 (germline): KGHSH, LQKENI.

The CDR3 DNA is TGTGCCAGCAGCCCTGGGCAGGGGGCCAAGACCCAGTACTTC. It encodes CASSPGQGAKTQYF. The rearrangement joins TRBV7-2 to TRBJ2-5; 8 nucleotides agree with TRBD1. Germline lookup yields CDR1 SGHTA and CDR2 FQGNSA. The ends lost 5 bases at V and 6 bases at J; junction bases unmatched: 8. CDR3 size: 14 residues.

This clonotype has only a few counts. V usage is TRBV7-9 and J usage is TRBJ2-3; D not certain. This CDR3 contains 14 residues. Germline-derived CDR1 and CDR2 are SEHNR and FQNEAQ (reference sequence). Trimming shortened V by 4 bases and J by 0 bases, and 8 bases separated the two germline ends. DNA of the CDR3: TGTGCCAGCAGCTGGGCTTCTAGCACAGATACGCAGTATTTT. Protein sequence: CASSWASSTDTQYF.